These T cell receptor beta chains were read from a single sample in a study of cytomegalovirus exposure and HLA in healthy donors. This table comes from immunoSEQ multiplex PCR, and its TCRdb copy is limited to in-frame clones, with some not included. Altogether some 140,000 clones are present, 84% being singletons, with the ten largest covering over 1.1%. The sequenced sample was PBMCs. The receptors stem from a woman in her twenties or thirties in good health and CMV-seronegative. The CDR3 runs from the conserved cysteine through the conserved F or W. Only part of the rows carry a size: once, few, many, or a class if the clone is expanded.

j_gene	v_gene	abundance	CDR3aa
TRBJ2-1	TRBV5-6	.	CASSFSRNEQFF
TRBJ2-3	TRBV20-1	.	CNTGDADTQYF
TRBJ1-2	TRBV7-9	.	CASSPPGWQGLNYGYTF
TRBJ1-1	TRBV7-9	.	CASSLIAGLGTEAFF
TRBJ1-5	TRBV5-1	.	CASSLTGLGNQPQHF
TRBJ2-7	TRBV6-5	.	CASSYSGAGLNEQYF
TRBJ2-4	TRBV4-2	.	CASSQEPQSGPKNIQYF
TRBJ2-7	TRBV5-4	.	CASSFGLAGSYYEQYF
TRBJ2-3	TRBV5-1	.	CASSLDPLGQTRDTQYF
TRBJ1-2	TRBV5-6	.	CASSAGLGGYTF
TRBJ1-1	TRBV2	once	CASSEGGDTEAFF
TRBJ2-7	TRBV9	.	CASSPQLSGNYEQYF
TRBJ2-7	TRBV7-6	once	CASSSIRDRAHEQYF
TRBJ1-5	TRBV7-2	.	CASSLVPVGGGNQPQHF
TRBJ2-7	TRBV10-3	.	CAISESLQGGAYEQYF
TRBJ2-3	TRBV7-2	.	CASSRRTSGGAGDTQYF
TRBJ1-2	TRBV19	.	CASRPPGQEVGGYTF
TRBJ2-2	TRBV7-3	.	CASSFQGTTGELFF
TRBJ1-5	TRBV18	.	CASSPDRQGNQPQHF
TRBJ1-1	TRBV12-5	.	CASGPSRGQSNTEAFF
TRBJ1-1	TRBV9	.	CASSVAGQSIGTEAFF
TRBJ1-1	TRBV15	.	CATSRDLNRVEAFF
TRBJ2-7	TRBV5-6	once	CASSLRGGRTYEQYF
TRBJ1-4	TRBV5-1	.	CASSRGQLNEKLFF
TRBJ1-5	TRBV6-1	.	CASMDRANQPQHF
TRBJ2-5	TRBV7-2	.	CASSLTGIQETQYF
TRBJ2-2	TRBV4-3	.	CASSQEQRGGHYTGELFF
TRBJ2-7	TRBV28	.	CASRSTGVEEQYF
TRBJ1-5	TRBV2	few	CASTTNSRGNQPQHF
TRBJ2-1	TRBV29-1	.	CSITYLTGVNEQFF
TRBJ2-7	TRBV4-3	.	CASSQRVGDSSYEQYF
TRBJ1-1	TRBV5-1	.	CASSSQGGDTEAFF
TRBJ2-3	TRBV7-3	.	CASSLSVEADTQYF
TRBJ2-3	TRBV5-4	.	CASSLGGDTDTQYF
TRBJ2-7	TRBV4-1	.	CASSRTGVSYEQYF
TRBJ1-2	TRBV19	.	CASSIDLDRGNGYTF
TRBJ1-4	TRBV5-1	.	CASSTGTLTEKLFF
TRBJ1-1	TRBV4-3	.	CASSQTYGTGASSFEAFF
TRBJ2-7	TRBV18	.	CASSPGQVNSYEQYF
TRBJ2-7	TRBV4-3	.	CASSPEGTGSYEQYF
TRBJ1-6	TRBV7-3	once	CASSSVGDYNSPLHF
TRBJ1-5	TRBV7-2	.	CASSLIRPGGNQPQHF